This entry lists 10 T cell receptor beta chains sequenced from one sample in a study of blood T cell repertoires in COVID-19. Sequencing was performed with immunoSEQ multiplex PCR; in TCRdb, only in-frame clones are kept and a portion is missing. The data contain 150,000 or so clones, approximately 82% of them singletons. Input material: PBMCs or T cells enriched from blood (not recorded which). Receptors were obtained from a woman aged 50 to 60 in a cohort exposed to, infected with or recovered from COVID-19 (not recorded which).

This chain joins TRBV7-6 and TRBJ1-2; 8 bases are shared with TRBD1. Looked up from germline, CDR1 is SGHVS and CDR2 is FNYEAQ. This CDR3 has 15 residues. The trim removed 5 bases at V and 6 bases at J, leaving 11 bases unmatched. The CDR3 DNA reads as TGTGCCAGCAGCGGAACCGACAGGGGTATCGATGGCTACACCTTC. Amino acid sequence: CASSGTDRGIDGYTF.

The chain has TRBV7-9 and TRBJ2-2; unclear D gene. This CDR3 has 12 amino acids. Trimming shortened V by 5 bases and J by 6 bases, and 7 bases separated the two germline ends. The V gene's germline CDR1 is SEHNR and CDR2 FQNEAQ (reference sequence). CDR3: CASSPGSGELFF. CDR3 DNA sequence: TGTGCCAGCAGCCCCGGTTCCGGGGAGCTGTTTTTT.

The V call is TRBV2, the J call TRBJ2-3; no reliable D call. Germline V gene lookup returns CDR1 SNHLY and CDR2 FYNNEI. V was shortened by 6 bases and J by 14 bases, with 15 bases between the two germline ends. CDR3 length equals 11 residues. CDR3: CASSPTSIWYF. The CDR3 DNA reads TGTGCCAGCAGCCCCACATCAATATGGTATTTT.

The CDR3 DNA reads as TGTGCCAGCAGCCCGACAGGGAATCAGCCCCAGCATTTT. This sequence encodes CASSPTGNQPQHF. The V gene is TRBV5-5, the J gene TRBJ1-5; TRBD1 matches at 7 bases. Germline V CDR1 and CDR2: SGHKS, YYEKEE (reference sequence). With V trimmed by 4 bases and J by 4 bases, 2 bases remained unmatched. CDR3 length: 13 amino acids.

Here the CDR3 reads CASSQVGQGKDYGYTF. CDR3 in DNA: TGTGCCAGCAGCCAGGTAGGACAGGGAAAGGACTATGGCTACACCTTC. J is TRBJ1-2 and V is TRBV3-1 (or the pseudogene TRBV3-2), with 8 bases aligning to TRBD1. The CDR3 is 16 amino acids. In germline, CDR1 is LGHDT, CDR2 YNNKEL (reference sequence). J was trimmed by 3 bases and V by 3 bases; bases with no gene match: 9.

V gene TRBV27 combines with J gene TRBJ1-6; a possible D gene is TRBD1 (6 bases). V shed 4 bases and J shed 6 bases, with 13 bases lying between them. This CDR3 region has 15 residues. CDR1 is MNHEY and CDR2 is SMNVEV in the germline V gene (reference sequence). CDR3 sequence: CASSSEQGSNSPLHF. Here the CDR3 DNA reads TGTGCCAGCAGTTCCGAACAGGGTAGTAATTCACCCCTCCACTTT.

The chain couples TRBV4-1 to TRBJ2-5; D remains unclear. Germline CDR1 reads MGHRA; CDR2 reads YSYEKL. The CDR3 sequence is 13 residues long. V was shortened by 4 bases and J by 5 bases, with 11 bases between the two germline ends. The CDR3 protein is CASSRLLGETQYF. Written as DNA, the CDR3 is TGCGCCAGCAGCCGCTTATTGGGCGAGACCCAGTACTTC.

The chain joins TRBV7-9 to TRBJ2-7; D might be TRBD2 (5 bases). Trimming took 0 bases from V and 3 from J, leaving 6 bases between them. Germline lookup yields CDR1 SEHNR and CDR2 FQNEAQ (reference sequence). CDR3 size: 13 residues. CDR3 coding DNA: TGTGCCAGCAGCTTAGCGGAGGACTACGAGCAGTACTTC. Translating gives CASSLAEDYEQYF.

The rearrangement joins TRBV3-1 (or the pseudogene TRBV3-2) to TRBJ1-1; D may be TRBD1 (5 bases). Per germline, CDR1 LGHDT and CDR2 YNNKEL (reference sequence). The V gene lost 2 bases and the J gene lost 4 bases, with 17 bases spanning the gap. The CDR3 runs 16 residues. The CDR3 DNA follows: TGTGCCAGCAGCCAATTGGGACTCTCGGGGAGCACTGAAGCTTTCTTT. Translating it yields CASSQLGLSGSTEAFF.

This clone was picked up a small number of times. The genes are TRBV19 and TRBJ1-4; 7 bases fit TRBD1. This CDR3 region has 15 residues. The germline V gene has CDR1 LNHDA and CDR2 SQIVND (reference sequence). Germline trimming cut 5 bases from V and 8 bases from J; bases unmatched to any gene: 11. The CDR3 DNA is TGTGCCAGTAGTCCCCTACGACAGGGAGGAGAAAAACTGTTTTTT. Encoded protein: CASSPLRQGGEKLFF.